The sequence of this TCR beta chain was determined in a study of a mutant IDH1 vaccine in newly diagnosed glioma. The overall study: Pretreatment consisted of radiotherapy, temozolomide, or both, with most receiving both.

The time point was: week 5, during vaccination. Doses comprised 300 ug of mutant IDH1 20-mer peptide each, plus topical imiquimod. The V gene end was trimmed by 6 bases and the J gene end by 2 bases; junction bases not matched to a gene: 4. This CDR3 region has 14 residues. In germline, CDR1 is SGHRS, CDR2 YFSETQ. Using immunoSEQ multiplex PCR, the repertoire was profiled, and TCRdb retains in-frame clones only, with some absent. The sample has about 53,000 clones, about 81% seen once. Regarding this clone: Its target is not known.

This receptor was taken from a woman in her fifties or sixties with glioma. This rearrangement joins TRBV5-1 to TRBJ2-2; 7 bases align to TRBD2. Sequences were derived from PBMCs, sampled from a glioma patient whose treatment included an IDH1 peptide vaccine. CDR3 coding DNA: TGCGCCAGCACCCTAGCGGACAACACCGGGGAGCTGTTTTTT. This gives the protein CASTLADNTGELFF. Based on the CDR3 plus reference TRBV5-1 and TRBJ2-2, the full variable domain is KAGVTQTPRYLIKTRGQQVTLSCSPISGHRSVSWYQQTPGQGLQFLFEYFSETQRNKGNFPGRFSGRQFSNSRSEMNVSTLELGDSALYLCASTLADNTGELFFGEGSRLTVL.